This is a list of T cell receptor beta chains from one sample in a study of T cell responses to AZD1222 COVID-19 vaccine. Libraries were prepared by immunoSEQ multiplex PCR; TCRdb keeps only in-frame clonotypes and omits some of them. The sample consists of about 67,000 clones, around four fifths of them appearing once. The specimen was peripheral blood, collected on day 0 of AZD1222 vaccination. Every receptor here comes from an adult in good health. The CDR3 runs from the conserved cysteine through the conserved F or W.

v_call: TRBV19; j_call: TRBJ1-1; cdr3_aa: CASSGTVLTEAFF
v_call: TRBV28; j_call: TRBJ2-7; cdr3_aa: CASTLLQGRHEQYF
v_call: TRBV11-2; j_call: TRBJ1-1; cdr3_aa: CASSATQGAEAFF
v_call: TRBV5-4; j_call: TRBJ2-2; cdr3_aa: CASGTSGRAPGELFF
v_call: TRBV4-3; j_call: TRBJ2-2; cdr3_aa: CASSQVLRGIGELFF
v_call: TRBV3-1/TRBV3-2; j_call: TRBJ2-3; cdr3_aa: CASSYLGRTDTQYF
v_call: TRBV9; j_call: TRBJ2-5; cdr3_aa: CASSQAQETQYF
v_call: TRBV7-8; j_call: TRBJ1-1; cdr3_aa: CASSLTNTEAFF
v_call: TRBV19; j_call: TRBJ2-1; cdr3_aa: CASSMQGFEQFF
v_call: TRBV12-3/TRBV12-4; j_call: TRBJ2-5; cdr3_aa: CASSRDQRETQYF
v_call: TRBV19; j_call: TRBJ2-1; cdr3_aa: CASSIGLRNEQFF
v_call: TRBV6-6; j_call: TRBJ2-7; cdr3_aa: CASSYDYEQYF
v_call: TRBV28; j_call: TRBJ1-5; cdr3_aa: CASSFGWQGRHQPQHF
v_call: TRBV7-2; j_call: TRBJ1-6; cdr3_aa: CASSLVWVRGSSRSPLHF
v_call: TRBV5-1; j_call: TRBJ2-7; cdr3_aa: CASSPNRGYEQYF
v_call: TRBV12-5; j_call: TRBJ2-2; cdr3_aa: CASGLFGNTGELFF
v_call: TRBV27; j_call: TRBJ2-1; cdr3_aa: CASSFGDEQFF
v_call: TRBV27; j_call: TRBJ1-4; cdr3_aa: CASSSSGTYNEKLFF
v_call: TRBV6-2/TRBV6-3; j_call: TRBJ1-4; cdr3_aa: CASSTRSEKLFF
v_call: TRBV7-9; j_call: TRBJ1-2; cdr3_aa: CASSPFTGNYGYTF
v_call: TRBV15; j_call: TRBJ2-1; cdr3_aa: CATSRLGSYNEQFF
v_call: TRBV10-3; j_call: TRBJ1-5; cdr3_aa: CAITPPQPQHF
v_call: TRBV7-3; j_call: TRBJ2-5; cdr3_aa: CASSLELQETQYF
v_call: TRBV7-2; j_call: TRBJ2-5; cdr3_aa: CASSLVVGGGSETQYF
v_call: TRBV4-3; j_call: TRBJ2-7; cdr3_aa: CASSQEAGTGAYEQYF
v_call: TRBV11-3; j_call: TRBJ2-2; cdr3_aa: CASSLEGAGELFF
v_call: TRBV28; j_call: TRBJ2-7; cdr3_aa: CASADRTGNIYEQYF
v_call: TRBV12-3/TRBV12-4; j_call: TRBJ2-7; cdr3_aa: CASSLGYEQYF
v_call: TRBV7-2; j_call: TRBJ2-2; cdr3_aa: CASGGGSGKSTGELFF
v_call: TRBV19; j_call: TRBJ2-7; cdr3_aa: CASRPRGDSVGEQYF
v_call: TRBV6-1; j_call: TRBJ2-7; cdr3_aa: CASSEARFSVLAGYEQYF
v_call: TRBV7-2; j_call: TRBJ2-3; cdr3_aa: CASSFRGSGGTDTQYF
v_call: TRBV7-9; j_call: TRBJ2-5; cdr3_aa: CASSPSGGPETQYF
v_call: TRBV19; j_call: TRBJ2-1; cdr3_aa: CAVKGISYNEQFF
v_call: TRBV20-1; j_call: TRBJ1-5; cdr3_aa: CSASRQGRVQPQHF
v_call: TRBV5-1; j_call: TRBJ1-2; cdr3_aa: CASSLAGPKANYGYTF
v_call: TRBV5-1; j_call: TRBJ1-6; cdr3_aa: CASSQGAQESPLHF
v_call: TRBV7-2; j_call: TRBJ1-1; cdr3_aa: CASSLVGQGLAFF
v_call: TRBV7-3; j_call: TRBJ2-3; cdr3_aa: CASSLNGGTDTQYF
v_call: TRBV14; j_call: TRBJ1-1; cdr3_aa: CASSQAPGAEAFF
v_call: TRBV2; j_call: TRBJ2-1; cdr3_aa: CASSEQGKEQFF
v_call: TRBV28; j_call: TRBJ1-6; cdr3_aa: CASLTQGSFGSPLHF
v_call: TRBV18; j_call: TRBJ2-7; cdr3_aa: CASSPDRGSSYEQYF
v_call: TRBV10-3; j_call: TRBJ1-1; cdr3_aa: CAIKMGRENTEAFF
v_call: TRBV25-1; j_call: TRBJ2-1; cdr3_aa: CASSESPDRHEQFF
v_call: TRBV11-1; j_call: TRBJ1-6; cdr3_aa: CASSLALGAGGSPLHF
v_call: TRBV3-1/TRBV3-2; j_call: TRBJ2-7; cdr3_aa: CASSQATPGGEQYF